This T cell receptor (beta chain) was observed in a study of beta chain features in type 1 diabetes. Background on the study: When patients were set against healthy donors, age, gender and cell yields were similar. Findings and caveats of the study: An over-representation of cells with high TCR expression could result from cDNA sequencing. Within the patient group, naive, central memory and Treg TCRB repertoires appeared more similar to each other than within healthy donors.

Of the isolated RNA, all was reverse transcribed, and so the sequenced material was expressed TCRB transcripts. Repertoires were generated with immunoSEQ multiplex PCR, while TCRdb's copy carries only in-frame clones and drops some. The sample has some 500,000 clones; around 10% are singletons. Per the germline V gene, CDR1 is SGHTA and CDR2 is FQGNSA. Trimming pared 2 bases from V and 5 bases from J, leaving 15 bases between. The CDR3 runs 15 residues. This clone was counted a few times. The antigen is unknown. Via CD45RO/CCR7/CD25/CD127/CD95/CD27, cells of the CD4+ naive, central memory, regulatory and stem cell-like memory subsets were sorted.

The sample consisted of naive CD4+ T cells from blood. The rearrangement joins TRBV7-2 to TRBJ1-2, with D maybe TRBD1 (5 bases). The sequence derives from a woman aged 18-29 years in good health. The CDR3 bases are TGTGCCAGCAGCTTAACCCAGGGATATATGTATGGCTACACCTTC. Translating it yields CASSLTQGYMYGYTF.